Listed here are 20 T cell receptor beta chains from one sample, sequenced in a study of vaccination and CD4 T cells after COVID-19. Specified treatment: roughly 11-day PBMC culture with coronavirus spike peptide pools or control peptides (ViraFEST assay). These receptors' targets are unknown. Cultured CD4+ T-cell DNA underwent Oncomine TCR Beta short-read sequencing. TCRdb re-called the PCR reads with MiXCR, one entry per CDR3 protein. The sample holds several thousand distinct CDR3 sequences, less than 75% seen once. The sequencing sample was made of CD4+ T cells from blood, cultured in vitro. The receptors come from a human donor who had recovered from COVID-19.

The CDR3 loop reads CASSPGTYNEQFF. CDR3 nucleotides: TGTGCCAGCAGTCCCGGGACCTACAATGAGCAGTTCTTC. The rearrangement joins TRBV6-2 or TRBV6-3 to TRBJ2-1, with D possibly matching TRBD2 (5 bases). The CDR3 extends over 13 amino acids. Trimming stripped 5 bases from V and 2 bases from J, with 7 bases between. Germline loops: CDR1 MNHEY, CDR2 SVGEGT.

J is TRBJ1-5 and V is TRBV6-1; no clear D gene. CDR1 is MNHNS, CDR2 SASEGT, per germline. The CDR3 contains 15 residues. V shed 1 base and J shed 0 bases, with 7 bases lying between them. The CDR3 region is CASSEGGNSNQPQHF. The CDR3 DNA sequence: TGTGCCAGCAGTGAAGGTGGCAATAGCAATCAGCCCCAGCATTTT.

This chain uses TRBV20-1 with TRBJ1-1; the D is unclear. CDR3 length: 15 amino acids. Germline-derived CDR1 and CDR2 are DFQATT and SNEGSKA (reference sequence). V shed 3 bases and J shed 1 base, with 15 bases lying between them. The DNA for the CDR3 is TGCAGTGCTAGGAGGAGGAGCCCCCGGAACACTGAAGCTTTCTTT. It encodes CSARRRSPRNTEAFF.

This clonotype was seen only a few times. The chain uses TRBV6-1 and TRBJ2-2; 9 nucleotides align to TRBD1. The CDR3 contains 17 residues. Trimming cost V 5 bases and J 7 bases; bases outside gene matches: 14. Germline CDR1 MNHNS, CDR2 SASEGT. The CDR3 is CASSPSSGTGFGGELFF. CDR3 coding DNA: TGTGCCAGCAGTCCATCTTCCGGGACAGGGTTTGGCGGGGAGCTGTTTTTT.

For the CDR3, the DNA is TGCAGTGCCGAGAATGAGAGGGGCCTTAATCAGCCCCAGCATTTT. Translating gives CSAENERGLNQPQHF. The V and J genes are TRBV20-1 and TRBJ1-5; D is possibly TRBD1 (5 bases). V was shortened by 6 bases and J by 4 bases, with 19 bases between the two germline ends. This CDR3 region has 15 residues. The germline gives CDR1 DFQATT, CDR2 SNEGSKA (reference sequence).

This clonotype was found a few times. The chain joins TRBV27 to TRBJ1-5, with D unclear. The V gene's germline CDR1 is MNHEY and CDR2 SMNVEV (reference sequence). The CDR3 is 15 residues long. Deletions cut 2 bases from V and 0 bases from J, with 8 bases between. The CDR3 spells CASSLKRDSNQPQHF. The CDR3 DNA reads TGTGCCAGCAGTTTAAAACGGGATAGCAATCAGCCCCAGCATTTT.

The chain uses TRBV7-9 and TRBJ1-6, with D maybe TRBD1 (5 bases). The V end lost 4 bases, the J end lost 8 bases, and 15 bases lay between the germline ends. The germline gives CDR1 SEHNR, CDR2 FQNEAQ (reference sequence). The CDR3 runs to 15 residues. The CDR3 is CASSSGAEPDSPLHF. DNA of the CDR3: TGTGCCAGCAGCTCCGGGGCCGAGCCGGATTCACCCCTCCACTTT.

Turning to this clonotype: This may stem from a read error, because a much larger clone lies one nucleotide away. This chain uses TRBV30 with TRBJ2-7; D ambiguous. The CDR3 is made up of 13 amino acids. Between the trimmed V and J ends, which lost 0 bases and 2 bases, there was a span of 8 bases. CDR1 GTSNPN and CDR2 SVGIG come from the germline V gene (reference sequence). The CDR3 region has the DNA TGTGCCTGGAGTGTGCAGTTCCCCTACGAGCAGTACTTC. Protein sequence: CAWSVQFPYEQYF.

This CDR3 reads CASSLGGPYNEQFF. In DNA form, the CDR3 reads TGTGCCAGCAGCTTGGGGGGCCCCTACAATGAGCAGTTCTTC. This chain connects TRBV11-2 to TRBJ2-1; possibly TRBD1 or TRBD2 for D (6 bases each). This CDR3 spans 14 amino acids. The V and J ends lost 3 bases and 2 bases respectively, with 8 bases between them. Germline-derived CDR1 and CDR2 are SGHAT and FQNNGV.

The J gene is TRBJ2-3, the V gene TRBV20-1; 10 nucleotides match TRBD1. V lost 6 bases and J lost 5; bases outside the gene matches: 8. The CDR3 runs 14 residues. CDR1 DFQATT and CDR2 SNEGSKA come from the germline V gene (reference sequence). DNA of the CDR3: TGCAGTGCCGGAGACAGGGGGCGCGGAGATACGCAGTATTTT. Protein product: CSAGDRGRGDTQYF.

The chain carries TRBV7-2 and TRBJ2-7; perhaps TRBD2 as D (6 bases). Germline-derived CDR1 and CDR2 are SGHTA and FQGNSA. V gave up 1 base and J gave up 6 bases, with 16 bases separating them. CDR3 size: 15 residues. CDR3 sequence: CASSLVFRGSGEQYF. The CDR3, as DNA: TGTGCCAGCAGCTTAGTATTTCGGGGGTCGGGCGAGCAGTACTTC.

This clonotype has just a few counts. This sequence joins TRBV7-8 and TRBJ1-5; a weak D match, TRBD1 (5 bases). V gave up 1 base and J gave up 3 bases, with 10 bases separating them. The germline CDR1 and CDR2 sequences are SGHVS and FQNEAQ. This CDR3 has 15 amino acids. CDR3 residues: CASSLGAGTNQPQHF. The DNA of the CDR3 is TGTGCCAGCAGCTTAGGAGCGGGGACCAATCAGCCCCAGCATTTT.

The CDR3 region is CASSLPPGQAPYGYTF. CDR3 DNA sequence: TGTGCCAGCAGTTTGCCGCCGGGACAGGCCCCGTATGGCTACACCTTC. The chain recombines TRBV6-2 or TRBV6-3 with TRBJ1-2; 8 bases agree with TRBD1. CDR1 is MNHEY, CDR2 SVGEGT, per germline. The V segment lost 4 bases and the J segment 5 bases; nucleotides outside the gene matches: 12. CDR3 length: 16 residues.

The chain joins TRBV20-1 to TRBJ2-3; 8 bases align to TRBD1. CDR1 is DFQATT, CDR2 SNEGSKA, per germline (reference sequence). CDR3 length: 15 amino acids. V shed 5 bases and J 2 bases; nucleotides not matched to a gene: 9. The CDR3 loop reads CSAATSGQDTDTQYF. The CDR3 DNA reads TGCAGTGCTGCAACCTCGGGACAGGACACAGATACGCAGTATTTT.

The chain couples TRBV20-1 to TRBJ2-3, with TRBD2 identical over 9 bases. Germline CDR1 reads DFQATT; CDR2 reads SNEGSKA (reference sequence). After removal of 6 bases from V and 1 base from J, the junction contained 5 bases not matched to a gene. CDR3 size: 14 residues. The CDR3: CSAFSGGRTDTQYF. The CDR3 bases are TGCAGTGCCTTTAGCGGGGGCCGCACAGATACGCAGTATTTT.

This clonotype has only a few counts. The chain joins TRBV7-9 to TRBJ1-1; D might be TRBD1 (5 bases). Germline V gene data show CDR1 as SEHNR and CDR2 as FQNEAQ (reference sequence). Trimming removed 5 bases from V and 3 bases from J, with 19 bases in between. The CDR3 spans 16 residues. CDR3 amino acids: CASSPFGLGGDTEAFF. CDR3 nucleotides: TGTGCCAGCAGCCCCTTCGGGCTTGGGGGGGACACTGAAGCTTTCTTT.

This clonotype was detected once. CDR3 DNA sequence: TGTGCCAGCAGTACACTTCCAGGGGGCGGCTACACCTTC. Translating gives CASSTLPGGGYTF. V and J are TRBV27 and TRBJ1-2, with 8 positions matching TRBD1. J was trimmed by 8 bases and V by 5 bases; bases with no gene match: 7. The germline gives CDR1 MNHEY, CDR2 SMNVEV (reference sequence). The CDR3 is 13 amino acids.

The J gene is TRBJ2-4, the V gene TRBV6-1; tentative D call: TRBD2 (6 bases). CDR3 length: 14 amino acids. The germline V and J ends were trimmed by 10 bases and 4 bases, with 17 bases remaining between them. Germline CDR1 is MNHNS and CDR2 is SASEGT. Written as DNA, the CDR3 is TGTGCCACCTCTGCGGGACTGAAAAAAAACATTCAGTACTTC. Residues: CATSAGLKKNIQYF.

The genes are TRBV11-2 and TRBJ2-5; D uncertain. The CDR3 totals 11 residues. Trimming stripped 3 bases from V and 5 bases from J, with 4 bases between. CDR1 SGHAT and CDR2 FQNNGV come from the germline V gene. The CDR3 nucleotides read TGTGCCAGCAGCTTTAGGGAGACCCAGTACTTC. It specifies CASSFRETQYF.

The chain combines TRBV19 with TRBJ2-2, with D uncertain. The CDR3 consists of 16 residues. Trimming shortened V by 7 bases and J by 1 base, and 16 bases separated the two germline ends. From germline, CDR1 is LNHDA and CDR2 SQIVND (reference sequence). CDR3 residues: CASTVSYWGNTGELFF. The CDR3 coding sequence is TGTGCCAGTACCGTAAGCTACTGGGGGAACACCGGGGAGCTGTTTTTT.